What follows are 21 T cell receptor beta chains derived from one specimen sequenced in a study of Ad26.COV2.S vaccination and SARS-CoV-2 variants. Treatment defined: some 20 received Ad26.COV2.S at low or high dose, single or two shots; 5 received placebo; per-sample allocation not given. Samples were taken on day 63 after the first vaccine or placebo injection. Profiled with immunoSEQ multiplex PCR; TCRdb holds only in-frame clones, not every one. In the table there are about 320,000 clones, over 80% of which are singletons. Sequenced here: peripheral blood, sampled in a trial of Ad26.COV2.S vaccine versus placebo. Source of these receptors: a person between 18 and 59 years old who received the Ad26.COV2.S COVID-19 vaccine or a placebo.

This chain uses TRBV28 with TRBJ2-2; D is ambiguous. V was trimmed by 4 bases and J by 4 bases, leaving 10 bases between them. This CDR3 contains 14 residues. Germline assignment: CDR1 MDHEN and CDR2 SYDVKM. In nucleotides, the CDR3 is TGTGCCAGCAGTTACCGGTCCTTCACCGGGGAGCTGTTTTTT. Its translation: CASSYRSFTGELFF.

As to this clone: Other DNA sequences within the sample encode an identical CDR3. The chain uses TRBV3-1 (or the pseudogene TRBV3-2) and TRBJ2-7; TRBD1 might be the D (6 bases). This CDR3 is 14 amino acids long. The germline V and J ends were trimmed by 1 base and 5 bases, with 12 bases remaining between them. The germline V gene has CDR1 LGHDT and CDR2 YNNKEL (reference sequence). The CDR3, as DNA: TGTGCCAGCAGCCAAGGTGGGGGCGTCAACGAGCAGTACTTC. Its protein product is CASSQGGGVNEQYF.

V usage is TRBV9 and J usage is TRBJ2-7; 7 bases agree with TRBD1. The CDR3 totals 16 residues. V shed 0 bases, J shed 2 bases, and the junction held 8 bases outside the gene matches. From germline, CDR1 is SGDLS and CDR2 YYNGEE. For the CDR3, the DNA is TGTGCCAGCAGCGTAGCTAGTAGACAGGGCCCCTACGAGCAGTACTTC. Amino acids: CASSVASRQGPYEQYF.

This clone was detected once. The rearrangement joins TRBV19 to TRBJ2-7, with 10 bases fitting TRBD2. The CDR3 has 14 residues. Germline V lookup: CDR1 LNHDA, CDR2 SQIVND (reference sequence). V gave up 6 bases and J gave up 7 bases; unmatched junction bases: 9. In nucleotides, the CDR3 is TGTGCCAGTAGCCCCGGACTAGCGGTCTTGGAGCAGTACTTC. This codes for CASSPGLAVLEQYF.

The chain has TRBV5-4 and TRBJ1-1, with 7 bases matching TRBD1. The CDR3 extends over 17 amino acids. V dropped 4 bases and J dropped 3; count of bases not matched to a gene: 15. The germline gives CDR1 SGHNT, CDR2 YYREEE (reference sequence). The CDR3, as DNA: TGTGCCAGCAGCCCAACTACTAAACGGACAGGAGACACTGAAGCTTTCTTT. Its translation: CASSPTTKRTGDTEAFF.

V is TRBV5-4 and J is TRBJ1-2; 10 nucleotides align to TRBD1. The CDR3 covers 15 residues. The V gene's germline CDR1 is SGHNT and CDR2 YYREEE (reference sequence). The ends lost 0 bases at V and 2 bases at J; junction bases unmatched: 1. As DNA, the CDR3 is TGTGCCAGCAGCTTGGCGGACAGGGGGAACTATGGCTACACCTTC. Protein product: CASSLADRGNYGYTF.

The chain carries TRBV11-2 and TRBJ2-7; D gene unclear. The CDR3 covers 12 residues. The germline CDR1 and CDR2 sequences are SGHAT and FQNNGV. The V gene lost 5 bases and the J gene lost 4 bases, with 9 bases spanning the gap. CDR3 nucleotide sequence: TGTGCCAGCAGCCACGGGCTGTACGAGCAGTACTTC. Translated, it gives CASSHGLYEQYF.

V is TRBV4-2 and J is TRBJ2-5; possible D gene TRBD1, 6 bases. Looked up from germline, CDR1 is LGHNA and CDR2 is YNFKEQ. The CDR3 loop spans 13 amino acids. Trimming stripped 3 bases from V and 1 base from J, with 6 bases between. DNA of the CDR3: TGTGCCAGCAGCCACAGGGGCCAAGAGACCCAGTACTTC. Its protein is CASSHRGQETQYF.

The V and J genes are TRBV19 and TRBJ1-1, with D uncertain. This CDR3 has 14 amino acids. V shed 3 bases and J shed 2 bases, with 10 bases lying between them. The V gene's germline CDR1 is LNHDA and CDR2 SQIVND (reference sequence). CDR3 DNA sequence: TGTGCCAGTAGTATTTCAGCTGCAAACACTGAAGCTTTCTTT. Encoded protein: CASSISAANTEAFF.

V gene TRBV10-3 combines with J gene TRBJ1-6; maybe TRBD1 (5 bases). V was trimmed by 3 bases and J by 6 bases, leaving 9 bases between them. The CDR3 is made up of 14 amino acids. CDR1 is ENHRY and CDR2 is SYGVKD in the germline V gene. The CDR3 is CAISDQGPNSPLHF. CDR3 DNA: TGTGCCATCAGTGATCAGGGCCCTAATTCACCCCTCCACTTT.

The CDR3 DNA sequence: TGTGCCAGTAGTATAGGGGCTAGCGGGGCCTCTTGGGACACCGGGGAGCTGTTTTTT. It codes for CASSIGASGASWDTGELFF. This chain joins TRBV19 and TRBJ2-2; 9 nucleotides match TRBD2. This CDR3 is built from 19 residues. Germline V gene lookup returns CDR1 LNHDA and CDR2 SQIVND (reference sequence). After removal of 1 base from V and 3 bases from J, the junction contained 12 bases not matched to a gene.

The V call is TRBV5-1, the J call TRBJ1-5, with a possible D match to TRBD1 (6 bases). The CDR3 consists of 14 residues. The germline V gene has CDR1 SGHRS and CDR2 YFSETQ. Trimming removed 3 bases at V and 7 bases at J, with 14 bases between. As DNA, the CDR3 is TGCGCCAGCAGCTCGACCGGGGGCGGACAGCCCCAGCATTTT. The encoded protein is CASSSTGGGQPQHF.

The rearrangement joins TRBV7-9 to TRBJ1-3; TRBD1 might be the D (6 bases). Trimming removed 5 bases from V and 6 bases from J, with 11 bases in between. This CDR3 spans 13 amino acids. Germline CDR1 and CDR2: SEHNR and FQNEAQ (reference sequence). The CDR3: CASSPRGENTIYF. DNA for the CDR3: TGTGCCAGCAGCCCAAGGGGGGAAAACACCATATATTTT.

This chain joins TRBV20-1 and TRBJ1-5, with D perhaps matching TRBD1 (5 bases). The CDR3 loop spans 14 amino acids. Trimming removed 3 bases at V and 6 bases at J, with 15 bases between. Germline V gene data show CDR1 as DFQATT and CDR2 as SNEGSKA (reference sequence). Written as DNA, the CDR3 is TGCAGTGCTAGTACCGGGGCCGGCGGTCAGCCCCAGCATTTT. Translating gives CSASTGAGGQPQHF.

CDR3 nucleotides: TGTGCCACCAGGGCAGTTATAAATTCACCCCTCCACTTT. Protein: CATRAVINSPLHF. The chain employs TRBV28 and TRBJ1-6, with a weak D call TRBD1 (5 bases). CDR1 MDHEN and CDR2 SYDVKM come from the germline V gene. Trimming took off 10 bases at V and 7 bases at J, with 14 bases between the two ends. The CDR3 length is 13 residues.

The CDR3 sequence is CASSLEGGTFRSSYEQYF. The CDR3 bases are TGTGCCAGCAGCTTGGAAGGCGGGACATTTAGGAGCTCCTACGAGCAGTACTTC. The gene calls are TRBV5-6 and TRBJ2-7, with D possibly being TRBD1 or TRBD2 (6 bases each). V was shortened by 0 bases and J by 0 bases, with 19 bases between the two germline ends. The CDR3 consists of 18 residues. Germline CDR1 reads SGHDT; CDR2 reads YYEEEE.

This rearrangement joins TRBV29-1 to TRBJ2-3; the D gene is possibly TRBD1 (6 bases). Germline V CDR1 and CDR2: SQVTM, ANQGSEA. V lost 7 bases and J 5 bases, leaving 16 bases between the germline ends. The CDR3 extends over 13 amino acids. CDR3 DNA sequence: TGCAGCGGTGGTAGGTCCAGGGGAGATACGCAGTATTTT. As protein: CSGGRSRGDTQYF.

This chain connects TRBV5-1 to TRBJ2-7, with 7 bases fitting TRBD1. The germline gives CDR1 SGHRS, CDR2 YFSETQ. V shed 2 bases and J 4 bases; nucleotides not matched to a gene: 6. The CDR3 extends over 14 amino acids. CDR3 in amino acids: CASSFQPGQYEQYF. The CDR3 coding sequence is TGCGCCAGCAGCTTTCAACCGGGACAGTACGAGCAGTACTTC.

This clone was picked up one time. V usage is TRBV20-1 and J usage is TRBJ2-2; TRBD1 is a possible D gene (5 bases). The CDR3 runs 15 residues. Germline CDR1 and CDR2: DFQATT and SNEGSKA (reference sequence). Trimming stripped 3 bases from V and 6 bases from J, with 17 bases between. The CDR3 loop reads CSASRAGPIPGELFF. Written as DNA, the CDR3 is TGCAGTGCTAGTAGGGCAGGGCCGATCCCCGGGGAGCTGTTTTTT.

The chain is built from TRBV5-1 and TRBJ1-4; D is perhaps TRBD1 (6 bases). The germline V gene has CDR1 SGHRS and CDR2 YFSETQ. This CDR3 region has 14 residues. Trimming shortened V by 2 bases and J by 7 bases, and 12 bases separated the two germline ends. The CDR3 loop reads CASSFGGPGEKLFF. The CDR3 DNA follows: TGCGCCAGCAGCTTCGGGGGGCCGGGTGAAAAACTGTTTTTT. The complete variable domain, with remaining parts taken from reference TRBV5-1 and TRBJ1-4, reads KAGVTQTPRYLIKTRGQQVTLSCSPISGHRSVSWYQQTPGQGLQFLFEYFSETQRNKGNFPGRFSGRQFSNSRSEMNVSTLELGDSALYLCASSFGGPGEKLFFGSGTQLSVL.

CDR3 region: CAIRQGLNEQFF. The DNA for the CDR3 is TGTGCCATTAGACAGGGACTCAATGAGCAGTTCTTC. The chain is built from TRBV28 and TRBJ2-1, with a weak D call TRBD1 (7 bases). This CDR3 spans 12 amino acids. Germline CDR1 and CDR2: MDHEN and SYDVKM. The V and J ends lost 10 bases and 6 bases respectively, with 13 bases between them.